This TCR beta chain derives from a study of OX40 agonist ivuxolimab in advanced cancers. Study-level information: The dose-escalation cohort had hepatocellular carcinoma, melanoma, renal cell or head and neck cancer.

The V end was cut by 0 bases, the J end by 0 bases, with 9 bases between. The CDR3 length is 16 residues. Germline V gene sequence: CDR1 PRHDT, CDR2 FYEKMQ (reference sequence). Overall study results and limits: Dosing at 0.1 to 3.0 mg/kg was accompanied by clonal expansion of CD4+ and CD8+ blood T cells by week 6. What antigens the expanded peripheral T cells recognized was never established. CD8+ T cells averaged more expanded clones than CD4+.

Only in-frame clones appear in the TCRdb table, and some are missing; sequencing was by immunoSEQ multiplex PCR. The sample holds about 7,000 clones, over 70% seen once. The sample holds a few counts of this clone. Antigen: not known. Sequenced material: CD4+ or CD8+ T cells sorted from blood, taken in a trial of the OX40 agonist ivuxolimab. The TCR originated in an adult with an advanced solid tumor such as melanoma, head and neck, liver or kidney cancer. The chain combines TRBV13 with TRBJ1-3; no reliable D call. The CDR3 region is CASSLGRANSGNTIYF. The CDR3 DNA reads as TGTGCCAGCAGCTTAGGCCGGGCAAACTCTGGAAACACCATATATTTT. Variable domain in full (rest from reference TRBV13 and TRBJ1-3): AAGVIQSPRHLIKEKRETATLKCYPIPRHDTVYWYQQGPGQDPQFLISFYEKMQSDKGSIPDRFSAQQFSDYHSELNMSSLELGDSALYFCASSLGRANSGNTIYFGEGSWLTVV.